This T cell receptor beta chain derives from a study of T cell changes during pregnancy in multiple sclerosis. Germline V gives CDR1 SGHTA, CDR2 FQGTGA. V shed 3 bases, J shed 3 bases, and the junction held 8 bases outside the gene matches. This CDR3 is 15 amino acids long. Method: immunoSEQ multiplex PCR; TCRdb's copy keeps in-frame clones and lacks some. Altogether around 70,000 clones are present, over 85% being singletons, with the ten largest covering roughly 2.1%. This receptor was obtained from a female donor in good health, enrolled as a control in a pregnancy study. This chain connects TRBV7-3 to TRBJ2-7, with TRBD1 identical over 7 bases. The sample consisted of peripheral blood, taken in the second trimester of pregnancy. The CDR3 sequence is CASSFQPGQNYEQYF. In DNA, the CDR3 is TGTGCCAGCAGCTTCCAACCGGGACAGAACTACGAGCAGTACTTC.